This TCR beta chain was retrieved from a study of shared clonotypes between healthy human individuals. Samples underwent the assay at deep level. Genomic DNA (from each subset) was split evenly across several immunoSEQ plates. Method: immunoSEQ multiplex PCR; TCRdb's copy keeps in-frame clones and lacks some. This table holds approximately 1.4 million clones, around 98% found once. Trimming removed 1 base from V and 5 bases from J; junction bases left unmatched: 10. Germline CDR1 reads SEHNR; CDR2 reads FQNEAQ (reference sequence). The length of the CDR3 is 18 residues. The source is a man aged 30 to 39 in good health. Sample: naive CD4+ T cells sorted from blood. The subset denotes: CD45RA+ positively selected. The chain carries TRBV7-9 and TRBJ2-1; 11 nucleotides align to TRBD2. DNA of the CDR3: TGTGCCAGCAGCTTAGGATTAGCGGGACTAGCGGCGAACAATGAGCAGTTCTTC. Protein: CASSLGLAGLAANNEQFF.